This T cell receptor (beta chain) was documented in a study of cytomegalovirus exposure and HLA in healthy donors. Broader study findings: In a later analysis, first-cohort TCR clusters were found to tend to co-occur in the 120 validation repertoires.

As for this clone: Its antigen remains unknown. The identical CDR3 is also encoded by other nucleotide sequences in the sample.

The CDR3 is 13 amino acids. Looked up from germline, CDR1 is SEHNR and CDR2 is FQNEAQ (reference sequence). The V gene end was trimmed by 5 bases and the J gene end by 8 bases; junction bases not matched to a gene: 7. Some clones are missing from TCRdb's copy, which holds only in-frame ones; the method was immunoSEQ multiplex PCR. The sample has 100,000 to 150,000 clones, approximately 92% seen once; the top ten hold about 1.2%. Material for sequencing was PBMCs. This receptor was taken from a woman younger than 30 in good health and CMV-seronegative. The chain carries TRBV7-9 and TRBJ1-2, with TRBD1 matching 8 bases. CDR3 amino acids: CASSPQGARGYTF. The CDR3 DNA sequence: TGTGCCAGCAGCCCTCAGGGGGCGCGGGGCTACACCTTC.